This T cell receptor beta chain was identified during a study of blood T cell repertoires in COVID-19. About the study: Sites across the United States, Italy and Spain contributed samples from acute and convalescent COVID-19. The analysed material was cDNA or gDNA that came from T cells, B-cell-depleted T cells, or PBMCs.

In the authors' workflow: Amplified reference gene primers provided the basis for estimating nucleated cell counts. Repertoires were generated with immunoSEQ multiplex PCR, while TCRdb's copy carries only in-frame clones and drops some. V and J calls plus clone size are reproduced from that table; the DNA served to infer D and trimming. The top ten hold under 4.5% of the sample, which has tens of thousands of clones, approximately 83% seen once. The CDR3 loop spans 14 amino acids. Germline assignment: CDR1 SGHDT and CDR2 YYEEEE. The germline V and J ends were trimmed by 4 bases and 4 bases, with 15 bases remaining between them.

The chain couples TRBV5-6 to TRBJ2-7; possible D gene TRBD1, 5 bases. Sequenced sample: peripheral blood. The clonotype comes from a woman aged 55-70 years with acute or convalescent COVID-19. In DNA form, the CDR3 reads TGTGCCAGCAGCCAAACAGGATCCCTATACGAGCAGTACTTC. It specifies CASSQTGSLYEQYF.